The text below deals with one T cell receptor (beta chain). The trim removed 8 bases at V and 1 base at J, leaving 2 bases unmatched. Germline V gene data show CDR1 as LNHNV and CDR2 as YYDKDF (reference sequence). This CDR3 is 13 amino acids long. This record belongs to a study of blood T cell repertoires in COVID-19. The overall study: The United States, Italy and Spain supplied acute and convalescent COVID-19 samples. The analysed material was cDNA or gDNA that came from T cells, B-cell-depleted T cells, or PBMCs.

All enrollees were roughly 18 to 89 years old and from 20 to 25 US areas. Each recovered donor of Cohort 3 presented with two negative PCRs, clearance, or symptom resolution. TCRdb's table, derived via immunoSEQ multiplex PCR, lists solely in-frame clones and lacks some. The repertoire consists of roughly 250,000 clones, with 75% to 90% occurring once and the leading ten covering about 2.2%. Sequencing used PBMCs or T cells enriched from blood (not recorded which). The receptor's source is a woman between 18 and 30 years old who had recovered from COVID-19. The genes are TRBV15 and TRBJ2-1; 7 bases line up with TRBD1. The CDR3 nucleotides are TGTGCCACCCAGGACAGGTCCTACAATGAGCAGTTCTTC. It yields the protein CATQDRSYNEQFF.